This T cell receptor (beta chain) comes out of a study of T cells in Graves' hyperthyroidism and ophthalmopathy. The source material, RNA transcripts, was used to amplify TCR beta CDR3 regions. When the TCR CDR3 underwent first-round RT-PCR, the HTBI primer set was used. MiXCR was run by TCRdb on the multiplex PCR reads, yielding one entry per CDR3 protein. The sample holds some 490,000 distinct CDR3 sequences; about 16% are singletons and the top ten take less than 30%. V was pared by 11 bases and J by 5 bases, with 9 bases of the junction left unmatched. The CDR3 length is 14 residues. Germline lookup yields CDR1 LNHNV and CDR2 YYDKDF (reference sequence).

The source material was blood. This clonotype was obtained from a woman in her twenties or thirties with Graves' ophthalmopathy. V usage is TRBV15 and J usage is TRBJ2-3; 11 bases align to TRBD2. CDR3 residues: CASGLAVRGDTQYF. For the CDR3, the DNA is TGTGCCTCGGGACTAGCGGTGAGGGGAGATACGCAGTATTTT.